What follows is one T cell receptor (beta chain) and its context. Its cognate antigen has yet to be identified. Base qualities are not at hand, and no much larger clone is one base apart. Participants in the prospective study were aged roughly 18 to 100 years, lived in under 30 United States geographic areas, and enrolled through a virtual design. In the prospective study, cohorts were assigned on the basis of participant-reported clinical history obtained from a screening survey and a study questionnaire. Recovered participants in ImmuneRACE Cohort 3 were defined by two consecutive negative NP/OP PCR tests, clearance by a healthcare professional, or resolution of symptoms. In the prospective study, whole blood, serum and a nasopharyngeal or oropharyngeal swab were collected from each participant by mobile phlebotomists. Over a 2-month period, participants in the prospective study had the option of providing additional blood draws and questionnaires. Prospective study blood samples were shipped either frozen or at room temperature before DNA extraction.

The data were taken from a study of blood T cell repertoires in COVID-19 (TCRdb year 2020). Broadly, across the study: Samples covering the acute and convalescent phases of COVID-19 were provided by collaborators in the United States, Italy and Spain. The material from the prospective study consisted of cDNA or gDNA derived from T cells, B-cell-depleted T cells, or PBMCs. Subjects who had been exposed to COVID-19, were actively infected with it, or had recovered from it provided the deeply sampled blood TCRbeta repertoires that made up the dataset. The repertoires were released in a freely available public database intended as a resource for research on the immune response to SARS-CoV-2. Samples were obtained from the ongoing ImmuneRACE study (first 160 participants) and from roughly 1,300 subjects provided by 6 global collaborators. Nearly every sample came with metadata listing a de-identified subject ID, COVID-19 status, age in years and sex. HLA class I and class II types, where available, came from metadata supplied by the sample provider rather than from assay-based typing.

Study-wide conclusions, independent of this receptor: The amount of clinical and demographic metadata varied by source and participant and was provided uncurated.

CDR1 SEHNR and CDR2 FQNEAQ were looked up in the germline V gene (reference sequence). The cysteine opens and the phenylalanine closes a CDR3 of 14 amino acids. The DNA shown is the 42-base CDR3, in frame from base 1. V drops 5 bases and J drops 0 bases, leaving 10 bases in between. TCRbeta CDR3 regions were amplified from genomic DNA using the immunoSEQ Assay, a bias-controlled multiplex PCR. Per the original workflow: The number of nucleated cells in each sample was estimated by amplification of reference gene primers within the assay. To quantify the absolute abundance of each unique TCRbeta CDR3 rearrangement, sequence reads were collapsed and filtered. Productive Simpson clonality was computed per sample as the square root of Simpson's diversity index over productive rearrangements. TCRdb mirrors the immuneACCESS table, restricted to in-frame sequences. Some clones are absent from its copies; in checked studies, under half trace to an unresolved V gene, and the reason for the others is unknown. Clone size and the V and J calls come from that table; the DNA yielded D and trimming. Within this sample are roughly 150,000 clones, with about 88% of them counted one time only. Around 7% of the sample is held by the ten biggest clonotypes.

The TCR sequence derives from a man aged 50 to 60 who had recovered from COVID-19. The rearranged chain carries TRBV7-9 and TRBJ1-1; the D gene cannot be named for sure. The sample was PBMCs or T cells enriched from blood (not recorded which). CDR3 protein: CASSRESMNTEAFF. The DNA reads TGTGCCAGCAGCCGGGAGTCAATGAACACTGAAGCTTTCTTT.